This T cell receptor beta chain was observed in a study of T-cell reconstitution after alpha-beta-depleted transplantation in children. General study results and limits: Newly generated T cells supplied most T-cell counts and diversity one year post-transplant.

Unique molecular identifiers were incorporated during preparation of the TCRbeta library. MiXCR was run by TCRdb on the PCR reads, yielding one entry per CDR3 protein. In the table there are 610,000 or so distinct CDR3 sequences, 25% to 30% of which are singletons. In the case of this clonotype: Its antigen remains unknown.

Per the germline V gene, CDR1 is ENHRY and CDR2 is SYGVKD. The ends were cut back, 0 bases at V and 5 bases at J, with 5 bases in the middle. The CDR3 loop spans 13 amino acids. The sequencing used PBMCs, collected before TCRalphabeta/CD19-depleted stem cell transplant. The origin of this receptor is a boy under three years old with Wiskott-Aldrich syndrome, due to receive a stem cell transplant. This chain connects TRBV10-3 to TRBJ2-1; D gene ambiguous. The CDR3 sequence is CAISESRNNEQFF. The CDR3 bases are TGTGCCATCAGTGAGTCGCGTAACAATGAGCAGTTCTTC.